The rows below give T cell receptor beta chains drawn from one sample of a study of OX40 agonist ivuxolimab in advanced cancers. Data came from immunoSEQ multiplex PCR; TCRdb stores just in-frame clones and leaves some out. The sample lists about 69,000 clones, approximately 90% occurring once. The starting material was CD4+ or CD8+ T cells sorted from blood, obtained in a trial of the OX40 agonist ivuxolimab. The receptor set was obtained from an adult with an advanced solid tumor such as melanoma, head and neck, liver or kidney cancer. Both conserved end residues are part of each CDR3. Each record gives: D gene, V gene, J gene, clone size, CDR3 DNA, CDR3 protein. D genes are given only for firm matches. Not every row has a clone size; where given, it reads once, few, many or a size class.

.	TRBV5-5	TRBJ1-2	.	TGTGCCAGCAGCACCGAACTCACGGGGTATGGCTACACCTTC	CASSTELTGYGYTF
TRBD1	TRBV13	TRBJ1-1	.	TGTGCCAGCAGCATCGGACAGGGGGTTCGCGTGGCTGAAGCTTTCTTT	CASSIGQGVRVAEAFF
.	TRBV6-1	TRBJ1-5	.	TGTGCCAGCACCTCCGGGTCCGGGGGCCAGCCCCAGCATTTT	CASTSGSGGQPQHF
.	TRBV14	TRBJ1-6	.	TGTGCCAGCAGCCGGGACACTTATAATTCACCCCTCCACTTT	CASSRDTYNSPLHF
TRBD2	TRBV27	TRBJ2-5	.	TGTGCCAGCAGTAGAGAGGGGACTAGCGGGAGTATAAAGACCCAGTACTTC	CASSREGTSGSIKTQYF
.	TRBV7-9	TRBJ1-1	.	TGTGCCAGCAGCTTAGAAGGTGGAGGGGGCACTGAAGCTTTCTTT	CASSLEGGGGTEAFF
.	TRBV9	TRBJ1-4	.	TGTGCCAGCAGCGTGGGGACCTTCAATGAAAAACTGTTTTTT	CASSVGTFNEKLFF
TRBD2	TRBV5-1	TRBJ2-1	.	TGCGCCAGCAGCTTACTACCTAGCGGGCACGAGCAGTTCTTC	CASSLLPSGHEQFF
TRBD1	TRBV7-2	TRBJ1-2	.	TGTGCCAGCAGCAACCCGACAGGGTCCTATGGCTACACCTTC	CASSNPTGSYGYTF
.	TRBV2	TRBJ1-3	.	TGTGCCAGCACGCGTTCTGGAAACACCATATATTTT	CASTRSGNTIYF
TRBD2	TRBV11-2	TRBJ2-1	.	TGTGCCAGCAGCTTAGATAGCGGGAGGGCCGTGATTGAGCAGTTCTTC	CASSLDSGRAVIEQFF
.	TRBV2	TRBJ1-2	.	TGTGCCAGCAGTGAAGACCGGGCCTATGGCTACACCTTC	CASSEDRAYGYTF
TRBD1	TRBV10-3	TRBJ2-7	.	TGTGCCATCAGTGTGGGGACAGGGGACTACGAGCAGTACTTC	CAISVGTGDYEQYF
TRBD1	TRBV19	TRBJ2-2	.	TGTGCCAGTAGCACGACAGGGTTGGCGCTGTTTTTT	CASSTTGLALFF
.	TRBV10-2	TRBJ2-7	.	TGCGCCAGCAGAGAGGCGCCAAGCCCCCACTACTACGAGCAGTACTTC	CASREAPSPHYYEQYF
.	TRBV30	TRBJ1-6	.	TGTGCCTGGAGTGGCCTCTTAGGGGTAAATTCACCCCTCCACTTT	CAWSGLLGVNSPLHF
TRBD2	TRBV27	TRBJ2-3	.	TGTGCCAGCAATGGACTAGCGGGAGGAGATACGCAGTATTTT	CASNGLAGGDTQYF
TRBD1	TRBV19	TRBJ2-3	.	TGTGCCAGTAGTATGGACAGGGCGGACACAGATACGCAGTATTTT	CASSMDRADTDTQYF
.	TRBV6-5	TRBJ1-3	.	TGTGCCAGCAGCACCGGGCCGGCCTCTGGAAACACCATATATTTT	CASSTGPASGNTIYF
TRBD1	TRBV5-1	TRBJ2-6	few	TGCGCCAGCAGCTTGGAGGGACAGGGTGCGAGCTCTGGGGCCAACGTCCTGACTTTC	CASSLEGQGASSGANVLTF
.	TRBV5-4	TRBJ1-5	.	TGTGCCAGCAGTTTAGACAGAAGCAATCAGCCCCAGCATTTT	CASSLDRSNQPQHF
TRBD2	TRBV10-1	TRBJ2-1	.	TGCGCCAGCAGTGAGTCTAGCGGGGTTTGGAATGAGCAGTTCTTC	CASSESSGVWNEQFF
TRBD1	TRBV19	TRBJ1-5	few	TGTGCCAGTACCCCAGCACAGGGGGACCCTAATCAGCCCCAGCATTTT	CASTPAQGDPNQPQHF
TRBD1	TRBV27	TRBJ1-2	.	TGTGCCAGCAGTTCTCCTACAGGGGGCGGCCTCTATGGCTACACCTTC	CASSSPTGGGLYGYTF
TRBD2	TRBV7-2	TRBJ2-5	.	TGTGCCAGCAGCAGGCGACTAGCGGGAGCCGAAGAGACCCAGTACTTC	CASSRRLAGAEETQYF
.	TRBV6-6	TRBJ1-5	.	TGTGCCAGCAGTTACTTGGCAGGCCTACAGCCCCAGCATTTT	CASSYLAGLQPQHF
.	TRBV5-6	TRBJ2-1	.	TGTGCCAGCAGCTCCTTCAATGAGCAGTTCTTC	CASSSFNEQFF
.	TRBV12-5	TRBJ2-1	.	TGTGCTAGTGGCGGGATTCGTGACAGTGAGCAGTTCTTC	CASGGIRDSEQFF
TRBD2	TRBV25-1	TRBJ2-1	.	TGTGCCAGCAGTGAACACCCGAGCGGGAGTCTCTCCTACAATGAGCAGTTCTTC	CASSEHPSGSLSYNEQFF
TRBD2	TRBV19	TRBJ2-1	.	TGTGCCAGTTCTACTAGCGGGCAATGGGGTGAGCAGTTCTTC	CASSTSGQWGEQFF
.	TRBV5-4	TRBJ2-1	once	TGTGCCAGCAGCTTGACGGGGTTCAATGAGCAGTTCTTC	CASSLTGFNEQFF
.	TRBV7-8	TRBJ1-5	.	TGTGCCAGCAGCTTAGGGGTAGAGCCCCAGCATTTT	CASSLGVEPQHF
TRBD1	TRBV4-2	TRBJ2-1	once	TGTGCCAGCAGCCGTCGGGACAGTTACAATGAGCAGTTCTTC	CASSRRDSYNEQFF
.	TRBV28	TRBJ2-2	.	TGTGCCAGCAGTTTGAACACCGGGGAGCTGTTTTTT	CASSLNTGELFF
TRBD1	TRBV7-6	TRBJ2-7	.	TGTGCCAGCAGCTCCTATCGGGACAGGCTATCCTACGAGCAGTACTTC	CASSSYRDRLSYEQYF
.	TRBV19	TRBJ2-1	.	TGTGCCAGTAGTATAAAAACTGGGGGGTACAATGAGCAGTTCTTC	CASSIKTGGYNEQFF
.	TRBV5-4	TRBJ2-1	.	TGTGCCAGCAGCTTGGAGGCTACCAACAATGAGCAGTTCTTC	CASSLEATNNEQFF
TRBD1	TRBV10-2	TRBJ2-2	.	TGCGCCAGTGGGGGACAGGGTAACACCGGGGAGCTGTTTTTT	CASGGQGNTGELFF
.	TRBV6-4	TRBJ2-1	.	TGTGCCAGCAGTGCCGGGACCCGACCTGCGGATGAGCAGTTCTTC	CASSAGTRPADEQFF
.	TRBV2	TRBJ2-5	few	TGTGCCAGCAGTGATGCAGGATGGGAGACCCAGTACTTC	CASSDAGWETQYF